This T cell receptor beta chain was identified in a study of OX40 agonist ivuxolimab in advanced cancers. Across the study: Anti-PD-1, anti-PD-L1 or anti-CTLA-4 therapy given earlier was allowed, and around 40% had some.

Study-wide results and caveats: Low normalized T-cell clonal expansion was also seen in some nonresponders.

Comment on this clone: Its antigen is undetermined.

TCRdb keeps only in-frame clones here, not all; method: immunoSEQ multiplex PCR. The data contain about 93,000 clones, around 90% of them seen just once; the ten biggest clones take up 0.45% to 0.6%. This receptor was identified in an adult with an advanced solid tumor such as melanoma, head and neck, liver or kidney cancer. Sample: CD4+ or CD8+ T cells sorted from blood, taken in a trial of the OX40 agonist ivuxolimab.

This CDR3 reads CASNPPGHRPSDTQYF. DNA for the CDR3: TGTGCCAGCAACCCACCGGGACATAGACCTTCAGATACGCAGTATTTT. V gene TRBV5-6 combines with J gene TRBJ2-3; a weak D match, TRBD1 (6 bases). V lost 6 bases to trimming and J lost 4 bases, with 21 bases between them. This CDR3 has 16 amino acids. Per germline, CDR1 SGHDT and CDR2 YYEEEE.